The 23 T cell receptor beta chains presented below share a single source sample, sequenced in a study of T cell responses to AZD1222 COVID-19 vaccine listed by TCRdb under 2021. Library construction relied on the immunoSEQ multiplex PCR assay. Entries here come from immuneACCESS through TCRdb and include only in-frame sequences with V and J called. Some clones fail to appear in such tables; in the studies checked, an unresolved V gene covers under half of the shortfall, and the cause of the remainder is unknown. The sample profile shows some 78,000 clones; roughly 85% of them were found once. The ten largest make up 1.3% of the sample. This specimen's time point label, interpreted: about 28 days (+/-7) after the second vaccine dose. The source was peripheral blood, collected 28 days after the second AZD1222 dose. The source of these receptors is an adult who received the AZD1222 COVID-19 vaccine.

This clone was found once. The chain joins TRBV3-1 (or the pseudogene TRBV3-2) to TRBJ2-7; 15 nucleotides agree with TRBD2. Germline V lookup: CDR1 LGHDT, CDR2 YNNKEL (reference sequence). V shed 6 bases, J shed 6 bases, and the junction held 6 bases outside the gene matches. The CDR3 sequence is 15 residues long. The CDR3 DNA follows: TGTGCCAGCAGGCTAGGACTAGCGGGAGGGGGCGAGCAGTACTTC. This translates into CASRLGLAGGGEQYF.

The chain has TRBV10-2 and TRBJ2-3, with a possible D match to TRBD2 (7 bases). CDR3 length: 15 residues. V lost 7 bases to trimming and J lost 2 bases, with 16 bases between them. The germline CDR1 and CDR2 sequences are WSHSY and SAAADI. CDR3 protein: CASTEAGAVTDTQYF. As DNA, the CDR3 is TGCGCCAGCACCGAGGCGGGGGCGGTCACAGATACGCAGTATTTT.

The CDR3 DNA reads TGTGCCAGCAGTCCGGACCTAGCGGGAGCCCTCTACGAGCAGTACTTC. Residues: CASSPDLAGALYEQYF. The rearrangement uses TRBV27 and TRBJ2-7; TRBD2 agrees at 10 bases. The length of the CDR3 is 16 residues. The germline V gene has CDR1 MNHEY and CDR2 SMNVEV (reference sequence). Unmatched junction bases numbered 10, after V lost 5 bases and J lost 3 bases.

This clone appeared a few times. The chain uses TRBV19 and TRBJ2-1, with a weak D call TRBD2 (6 bases). Germline V CDR1 and CDR2: LNHDA, SQIVND (reference sequence). V lost 0 bases and J lost 2, with 11 bases in between. The CDR3 contains 16 residues. The CDR3 reads CASSIDGLPTYNEQFF. Here the CDR3 DNA reads TGTGCCAGTAGTATAGATGGACTACCGACCTACAATGAGCAGTTCTTC.

The chain couples TRBV29-1 to TRBJ1-1; no firm D call. Germline V gene sequence: CDR1 SQVTM, CDR2 ANQGSEA. V was shortened by 2 bases and J by 0 bases, with 10 bases between the two germline ends. The CDR3 contains 14 residues. The CDR3 loop reads CSVERSGLNTEAFF. Here the CDR3 DNA reads TGCAGCGTTGAAAGAAGTGGGTTGAACACTGAAGCTTTCTTT.

The rearrangement joins TRBV4-2 to TRBJ2-3, with D uncertain. The V end lost 0 bases, the J end lost 0 bases, and 10 bases lay between the germline ends. The germline V gene encodes CDR1 LGHNA and CDR2 YNFKEQ. The CDR3 has 16 residues. CDR3 coding DNA: TGTGCCAGCAGCCAAGAGGTGCACACTAGCACAGATACGCAGTATTTT. This sequence encodes CASSQEVHTSTDTQYF.

The chain joins TRBV20-1 to TRBJ2-7, with D maybe TRBD2 (6 bases). V dropped 6 bases and J dropped 5 bases, with 8 bases sitting between them. The CDR3 covers 10 residues. Germline loops: CDR1 DFQATT, CDR2 SNEGSKA (reference sequence). DNA of the CDR3: TGCAGTGCGGGGGGTCACGAGCAGTACTTC. Translation gives CSAGGHEQYF.

V and J are TRBV4-3 and TRBJ1-5; 8 bases map to TRBD1. CDR1 and CDR2 (germline): LGHNA, YSLEER. The CDR3 contains 15 residues. V trimming: 2 bases; J trimming: 3 bases; junction bases outside the gene matches: 3. The CDR3 nucleotides are TGCGCCAGCAGCCAAATGACAGGGGTCAATCAGCCCCAGCATTTT. Residues: CASSQMTGVNQPQHF.

The chain couples TRBV7-3 to TRBJ2-7; 14 positions agree with TRBD2. Germline CDR1 SGHTA, CDR2 FQGTGA. V gave up 3 bases and J gave up 7 bases; unmatched junction bases: 5. The CDR3 spans 15 residues. The CDR3 sequence: CASSLGLAGVYEQYF. CDR3 coding DNA: TGTGCCAGCAGCTTGGGACTAGCGGGAGTATATGAGCAGTACTTC.

The chain uses TRBV5-6 and TRBJ2-7; D is unresolved. Germline V gene data show CDR1 as SGHDT and CDR2 as YYEEEE. V was shortened by 0 bases and J by 2 bases, with 9 bases between the two germline ends. The CDR3 is 14 amino acids. CDR3 bases: TGTGCCAGCAGCTTGGGTCAGAGAACCTACGAGCAGTACTTC. Protein sequence: CASSLGQRTYEQYF.

The chain joins TRBV29-1 to TRBJ1-3; D might be TRBD1 (5 bases). This CDR3 contains 13 residues. Per germline, CDR1 SQVTM and CDR2 ANQGSEA. V dropped 6 bases and J dropped 0 bases, with 9 bases sitting between them. CDR3 DNA sequence: TGCAGCGTCGCAGGGAGCTCTGGAAACACCATATATTTT. Protein sequence: CSVAGSSGNTIYF.

The rearrangement links TRBV7-2 to TRBJ1-1, with TRBD1 matching over 7 bases. Germline V CDR1 and CDR2: SGHTA, FQGNSA. The CDR3 sequence is 13 residues long. The V segment lost 5 bases and the J segment 4 bases; nucleotides outside the gene matches: 4. The CDR3 region is CASSEQGVTEAFF. The CDR3 DNA is TGTGCCAGCAGCGAGCAGGGGGTCACTGAAGCTTTCTTT.

The chain employs TRBV19 and TRBJ1-5, with a possible D match to TRBD1 (5 bases). This CDR3 is 16 amino acids long. Trimming pared 5 bases from V and 6 bases from J, leaving 20 bases between. The germline CDR1 and CDR2 sequences are LNHDA and SQIVND (reference sequence). CDR3: CASSPNPRGPSQPQHF. DNA of the CDR3: TGTGCCAGTAGTCCGAATCCCCGGGGCCCAAGTCAGCCCCAGCATTTT. Filled out from reference TRBV19 and TRBJ1-5, the complete variable domain reads DGGITQSPKYLFRKEGQNVTLSCEQNLNHDAMYWYRQDPGQGLRLIYYSQIVNDFQKGDIAEGYSVSREKKESFPLTVTSAQKNPTAFYLCASSPNPRGPSQPQHFGDGTRLSIL.

The chain couples TRBV12-3 or TRBV12-4 to TRBJ1-5, with D possibly matching TRBD1 (6 bases). V lost 3 bases to trimming and J lost 7 bases, with 10 bases between them. The CDR3 runs to 13 residues. The CDR3 DNA is TGTGCCAGCAGTTTTACAGGGTTACAGCCCCAGCATTTT. Translating gives CASSFTGLQPQHF.

V is TRBV19 and J is TRBJ1-3; D remains ambiguous. This CDR3 comprises 16 residues. Germline V gene lookup returns CDR1 LNHDA and CDR2 SQIVND (reference sequence). Trimming shortened V by 0 bases and J by 0 bases, and 9 bases separated the two germline ends. The CDR3 bases are TGTGCCAGTAGTATAGAAGCGGGGATCTCTGGAAACACCATATATTTT. It specifies CASSIEAGISGNTIYF.

The CDR3 loop is CASSFRTVTDTQYF. CDR3 bases: TGTGCCAGCAGCTTCCGGACAGTCACAGATACGCAGTATTTT. The V call is TRBV7-2, the J call TRBJ2-3, with a possible D match to TRBD1 (6 bases). The V and J ends lost 3 bases and 2 bases respectively, with 9 bases between them. Per the germline V gene, CDR1 is SGHTA and CDR2 is FQGNSA. CDR3 length: 14 amino acids.

This sequence joins TRBV5-1 and TRBJ2-4; D perhaps matches TRBD2 (6 bases). The V and J ends lost 3 bases and 4 bases respectively, with 17 bases between them. The CDR3 has 16 residues. Germline V gives CDR1 SGHRS, CDR2 YFSETQ. The CDR3 DNA follows: TGCGCCAGCAGCTCCTCCTCCGGCGGGGCGAAAAACATTCAGTACTTC. Translation gives CASSSSSGGAKNIQYF.

The rearrangement links TRBV18 to TRBJ1-2; no firm D call. CDR3 size: 12 residues. Trimming left V 0 bases short and J 3 bases short, with 2 bases between. The germline V gene has CDR1 KGHSH and CDR2 LQKENI. This CDR3 reads CASSPPDYGYTF. CDR3 coding DNA: TGTGCCAGCTCACCACCCGACTATGGCTACACCTTC.

This sequence joins TRBV2 and TRBJ1-1; D is perhaps TRBD1 (5 bases). CDR3 length equals 16 residues. Trimming left V 6 bases short and J 0 bases short, with 17 bases between. The germline CDR1 and CDR2 sequences are SNHLY and FYNNEI. The CDR3 coding sequence is TGTGCCAGCAGGGGAAGGGACGGAAACATGAACACTGAAGCTTTCTTT. As protein: CASRGRDGNMNTEAFF. The full variable domain, completed using reference TRBV2 and TRBJ1-1, is EPEVTQTPSHQVTQMGQEVILRCVPISNHLYFYWYRQILGQKVEFLVSFYNNEISEKSEIFDDQFSVERPDGSNFTLKIRSTKLEDSAMYFCASRGRDGNMNTEAFFGQGTRLTVV.

The gene calls are TRBV28 and TRBJ2-7, with 9 bases lining up with TRBD1. CDR3 length: 13 residues. Per germline, CDR1 MDHEN and CDR2 SYDVKM. V dropped 8 bases and J dropped 6; count of bases not matched to a gene: 8. The CDR3 region is CASRTGEVFEQYF. CDR3 sequence (DNA): TGTGCCAGCCGGACAGGGGAAGTGTTCGAGCAGTACTTC.

The rearrangement uses TRBV7-9 and TRBJ2-7; D uncertain. Germline lookup yields CDR1 SEHNR and CDR2 FQNEAQ (reference sequence). V lost 1 base and J 0 bases, leaving 10 bases between the germline ends. The CDR3 runs 15 residues. The CDR3 region is CASSLGGGSSYEQYF. The CDR3 DNA is TGTGCCAGCAGCTTAGGCGGCGGTAGCTCCTACGAGCAGTACTTC.

The count of this clone is one. The chain is built from TRBV7-2 and TRBJ1-2; a weak D match, TRBD1 (6 bases). The CDR3 is 13 residues long. V lost 5 bases and J lost 8, with 15 bases in between. The germline V gene encodes CDR1 SGHTA and CDR2 FQGNSA. The CDR3 protein is CASSPQGKNGYTF. The CDR3 coding sequence is TGTGCCAGCAGCCCTCAGGGGAAGAACGGCTACACCTTC.

Only a few counts were recorded for this clone. This chain links TRBV28 with TRBJ1-3, with D hard to call. CDR3 length: 14 residues. Between the trimmed V and J ends, which lost 3 bases and 0 bases, there was a span of 6 bases. Germline V lookup: CDR1 MDHEN, CDR2 SYDVKM. CDR3 amino acids: CASSFQFSGNTIYF. The CDR3 DNA sequence: TGTGCCAGCAGTTTTCAGTTCTCTGGAAACACCATATATTTT. Full variable domain (rest looked up from reference TRBV28 and TRBJ1-3): DVKVTQSSRYLVKRTGEKVFLECVQDMDHENMFWYRQDPGLGLRLIYFSYDVKMKEKGDIPEGYSVSREKKERFSLILESASTNQTSMYLCASSFQFSGNTIYFGEGSWLTVV.